These T cell receptor beta chains were read from a single sample in a study of human T cells and chemical hapten exposure. TCRdb recomputed calls from the RACE reads with MiXCR, one row per CDR3 protein. The table lists around 120,000 distinct CDR3 sequences, approximately 13% of them singletons. Here the sequenced sample was whole blood, taken in connection with sensitization to the hapten diphenylcyclopropenone (DPC). The receptors shown here come from a woman between 18 and 29 years old with alopecia areata. Some clones in this sample may be carry-over from other donors' samples. Each CDR3 is given with its conserved first and last residue. A D gene is named only where the DNA matches it firmly. The size of a clone is reported for some rows only, either as once, few or many, or as a class for expanded clones.

abundance,j_gene,v_gene,d_gene,CDR3aa,CDR3nt
few,TRBJ2-4,TRBV6-6,TRBD2,CASRTAGTVQNIQYF,TGTGCCAGCAGGACAGCGGGGACCGTCCAAAACATTCAGTACTTC
few,TRBJ2-2,TRBV10-1,-,CATNLPGELFF,TGCGCCACCAACCTGCCCGGGGAGCTGTTTTTT
-,TRBJ1-5,TRBV21-1,-,CASSRGQGGNQPQHF,TGTGCCAGCAGCAGGGGACAGGGAGGCAATCAGCCCCAGCATTTT
few,TRBJ1-5,TRBV6-2/TRBV6-3,TRBD1,CASSPDRALNFYSNQPQHF,TGTGCCAGCAGCCCGGACAGGGCGCTTAATTTTTATAGCAATCAGCCCCAGCATTTT
-,TRBJ1-2,TRBV19,-,CASSMGVIVDGYTF,TGTGCCAGTAGTATGGGGGTAATAGTGGATGGCTACACCTTC
few,TRBJ2-1,TRBV27,TRBD2,CASSGSGGALGNEQFF,TGTGCCAGCAGCGGAAGCGGGGGGGCGTTGGGAAATGAGCAGTTCTTC
many,TRBJ2-2,TRBV7-2,TRBD1,CASSSPPGTVANTGELFF,TGTGCCAGCAGCAGCCCCCCTGGGACAGTTGCGAACACCGGGGAGCTGTTTTTT
many,TRBJ1-4,TRBV4-3,-,CASSQAIYPGLSQGLFF,TGCGCCAGCAGCCAAGCAATCTACCCAGGTTTAAGCCAAGGACTGTTTTTT
-,TRBJ2-7,TRBV7-9,TRBD2,CASSGTSVSGGEQYF,TGTGCCAGCAGCGGCACTAGCGTCTCTGGAGGGGAGCAGTACTTC
-,TRBJ1-5,TRBV7-8,TRBD1,CASRPTGTGRYSNQPQHF,TGTGCCAGCAGACCAACCGGGACAGGGCGATATAGCAATCAGCCCCAGCATTTT
many,TRBJ2-7,TRBV29-1,-,CSVARPNEQYF,TGCAGCGTTGCCAGGCCTAACGAGCAGTACTTC
-,TRBJ2-1,TRBV5-4,-,CASSLPGAPYNEQFF,TGTGCCAGCAGCTTGCCGGGGGCACCTTACAATGAGCAGTTCTTC
-,TRBJ1-4,TRBV7-9,TRBD1,CASNRGQGVGATNEKLFF,TGTGCCAGCAACCGGGGACAGGGTGTTGGGGCAACTAATGAAAAACTGTTTTTT
-,TRBJ2-3,TRBV9,-,CASSVASASTDTQYF,TGTGCCAGCAGCGTAGCGAGCGCTAGCACAGATACGCAGTATTTT
-,TRBJ2-2,TRBV7-2,-,CASSLVGAITGELFF,TGTGCCAGCAGTTTAGTAGGGGCGATAACCGGGGAGCTGTTTTTT
few,TRBJ2-3,TRBV7-8,TRBD2,CASSSLAGLVLADTQYF,TGTGCCAGCAGCAGCCTAGCCGGACTAGTTCTCGCAGATACGCAGTATTTT
few,TRBJ1-5,TRBV5-6,-,CASSWGPSNQPQHF,TGTGCCAGCAGCTGGGGGCCAAGCAATCAGCCCCAGCATTTT
-,TRBJ2-2,TRBV7-9,-,CASSLPQGYSGELFF,TGTGCCAGCAGCCTACCCCAGGGATACTCCGGGGAGCTGTTTTTT
-,TRBJ2-1,TRBV20-1,TRBD2,CSARDSLAGGKKLNEQFF,TGCAGTGCTAGAGATAGCCTAGCGGGGGGGAAGAAACTAAATGAGCAGTTCTTC
many,TRBJ2-1,TRBV6-2/TRBV6-3,-,CASSTGVRLVQNEQFF,TGTGCCAGCAGCACCGGCGTCAGGCTGGTACAAAATGAGCAGTTCTTC
-,TRBJ2-7,TRBV6-5,TRBD2,CASSPLAGGHEQYF,TGTGCCAGCAGTCCACTAGCGGGGGGGCACGAGCAGTACTTC
-,TRBJ2-4,TRBV29-1,-,CSAHRGRDIQYF,TGCAGCGCCCACAGAGGTAGAGACATTCAGTACTTC
few,TRBJ2-7,TRBV14,-,CASSPHWAGTYEQYF,TGTGCCAGCAGCCCACACTGGGCGGGGACCTACGAGCAGTACTTC
-,TRBJ1-2,TRBV6-5,-,CASSADVNYGYTF,TGTGCCAGCAGTGCTGACGTCAACTATGGCTACACCTTC
few,TRBJ1-1,TRBV28,TRBD1,CASSTGQAFF,TGTGCCTCGTCGACAGGGCAAGCTTTCTTT
-,TRBJ2-1,TRBV5-5,-,CASSLGYRDILNEQFF,TGTGCCAGCAGCTTGGGATACCGGGACATCCTCAATGAGCAGTTCTTC
-,TRBJ2-1,TRBV10-3,TRBD1,CAISEGQGEGNEQFF,TGTGCCATCAGTGAAGGACAGGGCGAGGGGAATGAGCAGTTCTTC
-,TRBJ2-3,TRBV10-1,-,CASSDSFYPRTDTQYF,TGCGCCAGCAGTGATTCCTTTTATCCTCGCACAGATACGCAGTATTTT
-,TRBJ1-2,TRBV6-2/TRBV6-3,TRBD1,CASSYAVRGKENGYTF,TGTGCCAGCAGTTACGCCGTCAGGGGGAAAGAGAATGGCTACACCTTC
many,TRBJ2-1,TRBV6-2/TRBV6-3,-,CASSYPNNEQFF,TGTGCCAGCAGTTACCCGAACAATGAGCAGTTCTTC
few,TRBJ2-7,TRBV18,TRBD2,CASSQSLAATYEQYF,TGTGCCAGCTCACAGTCGCTAGCGGCAACCTACGAGCAGTACTTC
many,TRBJ2-7,TRBV5-1,-,CASSLGPRVEQYF,TGCGCCAGCAGCTTGGGTCCGCGGGTCGAGCAGTACTTC
-,TRBJ2-1,TRBV14,-,CASSQRARFTYNEQFF,TGTGCCAGCAGCCAACGGGCCAGGTTCACCTACAATGAGCAGTTCTTC
few,TRBJ2-7,TRBV20-1,-,CSARQPGSYEQYF,TGCAGTGCTAGACAGCCTGGCTCCTACGAGCAGTACTTC
-,TRBJ1-1,TRBV29-1,-,CSVVTLGTEAFF,TGCAGCGTTGTAACCCTGGGCACTGAAGCTTTCTTT
many,TRBJ1-6,TRBV14,TRBD1,CASSQGQGENSPLHF,TGTGCCAGCAGCCAAGGACAGGGGGAGAATTCACCCCTCCACTTT
-,TRBJ2-5,TRBV29-1,TRBD1,CSAGQGASRETQYF,TGCAGCGCCGGACAGGGGGCATCAAGAGAGACCCAGTACTTC
-,TRBJ2-1,TRBV29-1,TRBD2,CTSGTTTGGQFF,TGCACGTCCGGGACCACTACGGGAGGGCAGTTCTTC
few,TRBJ2-2,TRBV20-1,-,CSAISGGIGELFF,TGCAGTGCTATTTCGGGGGGCATCGGGGAGCTGTTTTTT
few,TRBJ1-1,TRBV28,-,CASIIRGPNTEAFF,TGTGCCAGCATTATCAGGGGACCGAACACTGAAGCTTTCTTT
-,TRBJ2-1,TRBV6-1,-,CASSEDHRGNNEQFF,TGTGCCAGCAGTGAAGATCATCGAGGAAACAATGAGCAGTTCTTC
-,TRBJ2-7,TRBV5-1,-,CASSFRTDSYEQYF,TGCGCCAGCAGCTTTAGGACAGACTCCTACGAGCAGTACTTC
many,TRBJ1-4,TRBV7-9,-,CASSGPTVATNEKLFF,TGTGCCAGCTCGGGCCCGACGGTTGCAACTAATGAAAAACTGTTTTTT
many,TRBJ2-1,TRBV9,-,CASSVGGHPGNEQFF,TGTGCCAGCAGCGTAGGGGGACACCCAGGGAATGAGCAGTTCTTC
few,TRBJ2-3,TRBV4-1,-,CASRGSSSDTQYF,TGCGCCAGCAGGGGGTCATCATCAGATACGCAGTATTTT
-,TRBJ1-2,TRBV5-1,-,CASTLTPDYGYTF,TGCGCCAGCACTCTGACCCCCGACTATGGCTACACCTTC
many,TRBJ2-7,TRBV4-2,-,CASSQAAEGGSYEQYF,TGTGCCAGCAGCCAAGCCGCCGAGGGGGGATCCTACGAGCAGTACTTC
-,TRBJ2-3,TRBV7-2,-,CASSLNGRLGDTQYF,TGTGCCAGCAGCTTGAACGGCAGGTTAGGAGATACGCAGTATTTT
-,TRBJ2-5,TRBV12-3/TRBV12-4,-,CASSLRVTQYF,TGTGCCAGCAGTCTGAGGGTAACCCAGTACTTC
-,TRBJ2-1,TRBV6-2/TRBV6-3,-,CASSYVGGAWYEQFF,TGTGCCAGCAGTTATGTGGGGGGGGCCTGGTATGAGCAGTTCTTC
-,TRBJ1-2,TRBV4-2,-,CASSQTGSYGYTF,TGTGCCAGCAGCCAGACCGGGAGCTATGGCTACACCTTC
few,TRBJ2-3,TRBV9,TRBD1,CASSTRQGSTDTQYF,TGTGCCAGCAGCACGCGACAGGGAAGCACAGATACGCAGTATTTT
-,TRBJ2-5,TRBV7-9,TRBD2,CASSAAGTETQYF,TGTGCCAGCAGCGCAGCGGGGACAGAGACCCAGTACTTC
-,TRBJ1-1,TRBV7-9,-,CASSPSGSGLEAFF,TGTGCCAGCAGCCCTAGCGGGAGCGGCCTCGAAGCTTTCTTT
few,TRBJ2-1,TRBV19,-,CASSPRSGQTYNEQFF,TGTGCCAGTAGTCCTCGGAGCGGACAAACCTACAATGAGCAGTTCTTC
many,TRBJ1-3,TRBV4-3,TRBD1,CASSQDGTGRGNTIYF,TGCGCCAGCAGCCAAGATGGGACAGGGAGAGGAAACACCATATATTTT
-,TRBJ2-7,TRBV29-1,-,CSVRTGDFPYEQYF,TGCAGCGTAAGGACGGGCGACTTCCCCTACGAGCAGTACTTC
many,TRBJ1-1,TRBV7-2,TRBD1,CASSQDRGNEAFF,TGTGCCAGCAGCCAGGACAGGGGAAATGAAGCTTTCTTT
many,TRBJ2-2,TRBV7-8,-,CASSPSGPTGELFF,TGTGCCAGCAGCCCAAGCGGGCCCACCGGGGAGCTGTTTTTT
few,TRBJ2-7,TRBV6-2/TRBV6-3,-,CASTPRQTYEQYF,TGTGCCAGCACCCCACGCCAGACCTACGAGCAGTACTTC